These T cell receptor beta chains were read from a single sample in a study of shared clonotypes between healthy human individuals. Only in-frame clones appear in the TCRdb table, and some are missing; sequencing was by immunoSEQ multiplex PCR. The repertoire has 800,000 to 1,200,000 clones, about 80% of them found once; the top ten carry more than 0.5%. The sequenced sample was memory CD4+ T cells from PBMCs. The receptors were sampled from a man aged 18 to 29 in good health. Some clones in this sample may be carry-over from other donors' samples. CDR3s include the opening cysteine and the closing phenylalanine or tryptophan. D genes are given only for firm matches. Not all rows give a size; the values are once, few, many and, for expanded clones, a class.

J gene,clone size,V gene,D gene,CDR3 DNA,CDR3 protein
TRBJ1-4,.,TRBV2,TRBD1,TGTGCCACCACCGGGACAGGGCGTGAAAAACTGTTTTTT,CATTGTGREKLFF
TRBJ2-7,.,TRBV7-2,.,TGTGCCAGCAGCTTAGACGCAGCCCGCTACGAGCAGTACTTC,CASSLDAARYEQYF
TRBJ1-2,.,TRBV28,TRBD1,TGTGCCAGCCGAACATCGCGACAGGGTCGCGATGGCTACACCTTC,CASRTSRQGRDGYTF
TRBJ2-1,.,TRBV19,TRBD2,TGTGCCACTCACTCAGCGGGACCGAAGTCCAATGAGCAGTTCTTC,CATHSAGPKSNEQFF
TRBJ2-7,.,TRBV30,.,TGTGCCTGGAGTGCTGGCGGTTCAGCCTACGAGCAGTACTTC,CAWSAGGSAYEQYF
TRBJ2-7,once,TRBV11-1,.,TGTGCCAGCAGCTCGTCTGGGGATTGGATTTACGAGCAGTACTTC,CASSSSGDWIYEQYF
TRBJ1-1,.,TRBV9,.,TGTGCCAGCAGCGGGGGGCTCTCGAACACTGAAGCTTTCTTT,CASSGGLSNTEAFF
TRBJ2-7,once,TRBV7-3,.,TGTGCCAGCAGCTTAACGTCCAGCGCCTACGAGCAGTACTTC,CASSLTSSAYEQYF
TRBJ2-7,.,TRBV19,.,TGTGCCAGTAGTAGCTGGCCCCTTGCCTACGAGCAGTACTTC,CASSSWPLAYEQYF
TRBJ1-1,.,TRBV11-2,.,TGTGCCAGCAGCCCCTGGAGTCCGTTGAACACTGAAGCTTTCTTT,CASSPWSPLNTEAFF
TRBJ1-1,.,TRBV11-1,.,TGTGCCAGCAGCCTACCAAGGGGCACAGCAACATTGAACACTGAAGCTTTCTTT,CASSLPRGTATLNTEAFF
TRBJ2-1,.,TRBV9,.,TGTGCCAGCAGCGCCGGACTACCACTGTACAATGAGCAGTTCTTC,CASSAGLPLYNEQFF
TRBJ2-3,.,TRBV5-1,.,TGCGCCAGCAGCTTTACGGGGACAACAGATACGCAGTATTTT,CASSFTGTTDTQYF
TRBJ1-2,.,TRBV28,TRBD1,TGTGCCAGCAGACTAGGGACAGGGAATTATGGCTACACCTTC,CASRLGTGNYGYTF
TRBJ2-4,.,TRBV7-2,TRBD1,TGTGCCAGCAGCCGGGGACAGCTAGCCAAAAACATTCAGTACTTC,CASSRGQLAKNIQYF
TRBJ1-2,.,TRBV7-2,TRBD1,TGTGCCAGCAGACCCCCGGGACAGGGAAACTATGGCTACACCTTC,CASRPPGQGNYGYTF
TRBJ1-4,.,TRBV2,TRBD1,TGTGCCAGCAGTACTGGGACAGCTAATGAAAAACTGTTTTTT,CASSTGTANEKLFF
TRBJ1-1,many,TRBV4-1,.,TGCGCCAGCAGCCAAGTTTTTTCCACTACCAACACTGAAGCTTTCTTT,CASSQVFSTTNTEAFF
TRBJ1-5,.,TRBV27,.,TGTGCCAGCAGTTTAGGCGCGCAGGGTTTGAGTCAGCCCCAGCATTTT,CASSLGAQGLSQPQHF
TRBJ2-7,.,TRBV11-2,.,TGTGCCAGCAGCTTAGATCAGGGTTCCTACGAGCAGTACTTC,CASSLDQGSYEQYF
TRBJ2-1,.,TRBV10-3,TRBD2,TGTGCCATCAGTGAGGCAGCGGGGAGCTCCTACAATGAGCAGTTCTTC,CAISEAAGSSYNEQFF
TRBJ2-6,.,TRBV6-6,TRBD1,TGTGCCAGCAGTTACATACAGGGGGGACTCTTTTTC,CASSYIQGGLFF
TRBJ1-1,few,TRBV6-1,.,TGTGCCAGCAGTGCGGTTATCTACACTGAAGCTTTCTTT,CASSAVIYTEAFF
TRBJ1-4,.,TRBV10-3,.,TGTGCCATTGGTAGGGGAACTAATGAAAAACTGTTTTTT,CAIGRGTNEKLFF
TRBJ2-3,.,TRBV7-3,.,TGTGCCAGCAGCTCATACGGAGATACGCAGTATTTT,CASSSYGDTQYF
TRBJ2-7,.,TRBV7-7,TRBD1,TGTGCCAGCAGCACACACCAGACAGGGACCTTCTCCTACGAGCAGTACTTC,CASSTHQTGTFSYEQYF
TRBJ2-1,.,TRBV29-1,TRBD2,TGCAGCGTTGTACATATGGGAGGAGCGGGAGGGAGGGGATACAATGAGCAGTTCTTC,CSVVHMGGAGGRGYNEQFF
TRBJ1-1,.,TRBV9,.,TGTGCCAGCAGCAGAAACCCAGGGTCTCCGGAAGCTTTCTTT,CASSRNPGSPEAFF
TRBJ1-2,.,TRBV7-2,.,TGTGCCAGCAGCTTAGCGGTAGCGGCCGGCTATGGCTACACCTTC,CASSLAVAAGYGYTF
TRBJ2-3,few,TRBV25-1,TRBD1,TGTGCCAGCAGTCCCTCCGGGACAGGGGGCACAGATACGCAGTATTTT,CASSPSGTGGTDTQYF
TRBJ2-1,.,TRBV4-3,.,TGCGCCAGCAGCCAAGATGCGTTCTCCTACAATGAGCAGTTCTTC,CASSQDAFSYNEQFF
TRBJ1-2,.,TRBV27,.,TGTGCCAGCAGTCCTTCCGCCAGGAACTATGGCTACACCTTC,CASSPSARNYGYTF
TRBJ2-5,.,TRBV5-6,.,TGTGCCAGCAGCTTGGGCAGGGAAAAGACCCAGTACTTC,CASSLGREKTQYF
TRBJ2-3,.,TRBV5-1,.,TGCGCCAGCAGCTTGAACGCGCAAAAAGATACGCAGTATTTT,CASSLNAQKDTQYF
TRBJ2-1,.,TRBV6-5,TRBD2,TGTGCCAGCAGTTACTCCGCCGGGGGAGGGTATGAGCAGTTCTTC,CASSYSAGGGYEQFF
TRBJ1-2,.,TRBV2,.,TGTGCCAGCAAAAGGGAGTCGGTTGGCTACACCTTC,CASKRESVGYTF
TRBJ2-5,.,TRBV29-1,.,TGCAGCGTGGGACCTCAGGGTGAGACCCAGTACTTC,CSVGPQGETQYF
TRBJ1-1,few,TRBV5-6,TRBD1,TGTGCCAGCAGCTTACCTATGGACAGGGGGAGGATGAACACTGAAGCTTTCTTT,CASSLPMDRGRMNTEAFF
TRBJ1-1,.,TRBV30,TRBD1,TGTGCCTGGAGGGATAGGGGGCGAGCTCCTGAAGCTTTCTTT,CAWRDRGRAPEAFF
TRBJ2-3,few,TRBV7-2,.,TGTGCCAGCAGCTTAGCGCACACAGATACGCAGTATTTT,CASSLAHTDTQYF